Below, 6 T cell receptor beta chains from the same sample are listed, as sequenced in a study of esophageal squamous cell carcinoma under preoperative chemotherapy. TCRdb reprocessed the PCR reads with MiXCR, giving one entry per CDR3 protein. Of about 11,000 distinct CDR3 sequences listed, around 63% are singletons. The time point denotes: after preoperative PTX-NDP chemotherapy. This specimen was acquired from a patient given preoperative chemotherapy. The receptor source for this set is a human donor with esophageal squamous cell carcinoma. The donor label of this sample is uncertain.

This clonotype was recorded a few times. This chain joins TRBV6-1 and TRBJ2-1; 9 nucleotides line up with TRBD1. Per the germline V gene, CDR1 is MNHNS and CDR2 is SASEGT. This CDR3 has 16 residues. V was pared by 2 bases and J by 4 bases, with 6 bases of the junction left unmatched. This chain's CDR3 is CASSERSTGGYNEQFF. The CDR3 DNA reads TGTGCCAGCAGTGAACGGTCGACAGGGGGATACAATGAGCAGTTCTTC.

This clonotype was detected only a few times. V is TRBV6-1 and J is TRBJ2-1, with 12 bases aligning to TRBD1. With 6 bases clipped from V and 6 bases from J, the junction kept 6 bases outside the gene matches. The germline CDR1 and CDR2 sequences are MNHNS and SASEGT. The CDR3 has 15 residues. The CDR3 coding sequence is TGTGCCAGCAGCTCCGGGACAGGGGGCTTCAATGAGCAGTTCTTC. Residues: CASSSGTGGFNEQFF.

This chain connects TRBV6-1 to TRBJ1-2; no clear D. The germline CDR1 and CDR2 sequences are MNHNS and SASEGT. The CDR3 has 15 amino acids. The ends were cut back, 7 bases at V and 1 base at J, with 16 bases in the middle. The CDR3 region is CASNIGGTVNYGYTF. CDR3 nucleotides: TGTGCCAGCAACATAGGAGGTACTGTTAACTATGGCTACACCTTC.

This clonotype was recorded a few times. The V and J genes are TRBV12-3 or TRBV12-4 and TRBJ2-2; the D is unclear. V was cut by 6 bases and J by 4 bases, with 9 bases left in between. This CDR3 region has 13 residues. CDR3 in DNA: TGTGCCAGCAGCAAGGACCCCACCGGGGAGCTGTTTTTT. It encodes CASSKDPTGELFF.

The V gene is TRBV6-1, the J gene TRBJ2-1, with a possible D match to TRBD2 (5 bases). Germline V gene sequence: CDR1 MNHNS, CDR2 SASEGT. The CDR3 sequence is 13 residues long. V was cut by 6 bases and J by 8 bases, with 14 bases left in between. The DNA of the CDR3 is TGTGCCAGCAGGGAGGTGAGGACCGATGAGCAGTTCTTC. As protein: CASREVRTDEQFF.

The V and J genes are TRBV6-2 or TRBV6-3 and TRBJ1-1, with TRBD1 matching 7 bases. Germline CDR1 MNHEY, CDR2 SVGEGT. This CDR3 contains 15 residues. The V gene end was trimmed by 0 bases and the J gene end by 4 bases; junction bases not matched to a gene: 5. DNA of the CDR3: TGTGCCAGCAGTTACTCGGAGGGGGCGGGCACTGAAGCTTTCTTT. Protein sequence: CASSYSEGAGTEAFF.